The clone carrying this T cell receptor (beta chain) appeared a few times. The TCRbeta library incorporated unique molecular identifiers. One entry per CDR3 protein results from TCRdb running MiXCR on the PCR reads. The sample contains 600,000 to 700,000 distinct CDR3 sequences, 16% of which appear only once. This record belongs to a study of T-cell reconstitution after alpha-beta-depleted transplantation in children. CDR3 length: 16 residues. The ends were cut back, 6 bases at V and 0 bases at J, with 15 bases in the middle. J is TRBJ2-1 and V is TRBV12-3 or TRBV12-4; D gene ambiguous. This clonotype was obtained from a human donor who donated a stem cell graft to a child with acute myeloid leukemia. Sequencing used PBMCs from the stem cell graft donor, obtained from the stem cell graft. CDR3 sequence reads: CASRETVLRSYNEQFF. CDR3 in DNA: TGTGCCAGCAGAGAAACAGTTCTCCGCTCCTACAATGAGCAGTTCTTC.